These 10 T cell receptor beta chains were sequenced from one sample in a study of molecular identifiers for immune sequencing clone quantification. TCRdb itself ran the PCR reads through MiXCR, one entry per CDR3 protein. The profile covers 460,000 or so distinct CDR3 sequences, with about 26% appearing a single time and roughly 0.77% taken by the ten largest. Sequenced sample: naive CD8+ T cells from blood, with Jurkat cell RNA spiked in. Indicated subset: FACS-sorted CD8+CD4-CCR7+CD45RA+ naive T cells. The source is a human donor in good health. Some libraries in this study had Jurkat cell RNA spiked in.

A few counts support this clonotype. The CDR3 nucleotides read TGTGCCAGCAGGGGCTTTCCCCACGTCACAGGGCCGGGGATGAACACTGAAGCTTTCTTT. It encodes CASRGFPHVTGPGMNTEAFF. The V and J genes are TRBV2 and TRBJ1-1; possibly TRBD1 for D (6 bases). Looked up from germline, CDR1 is SNHLY and CDR2 is FYNNEI. With 6 bases removed from V and 0 bases from J, the gap between germline ends came to 29 bases. The CDR3 loop spans 20 amino acids.

Concerning this clonotype: A much larger clone differs by one base, so this may be a read error. This chain uses TRBV12-5 with TRBJ1-4; 7 nucleotides agree with TRBD1. CDR3 length: 11 residues. From germline, CDR1 is LGHNT and CDR2 FRNRAP. The CDR3 nucleotides read TGTGCTAGTGGTTCCCCAGGGGGACTGTATTTT. It translates to CASGSPGGLYF.

This clonotype was counted once. A much larger clone lies one base from this, so it may be a read error. The gene calls are TRBV7-2 and TRBJ2-5; 8 bases match TRBD2. Germline values: CDR1 SGHTA, CDR2 FQGNSA. This CDR3 is built from 17 residues. The V segment lost 1 base and the J segment 7 bases; nucleotides outside the gene matches: 14. The CDR3 protein is CASSLVGRGGPPGTQYF. Here the CDR3 DNA reads TGTGCCAGCAGCTTAGTAGGACGGGGGGGCCCACCAGGGACCCAGTACTTC.

The chain joins TRBV5-4 to TRBJ2-2; weak D call: TRBD1 (6 bases). Germline V gives CDR1 SGHNT, CDR2 YYREEE (reference sequence). V was clipped by 4 bases and J by 6 bases, with 16 bases between them. The CDR3 spans 15 residues. CDR3 bases: TGTGCCAGCAGCGATGGGACAACTTCAGCCGGGGAGCTGTTTTTT. Amino acid sequence: CASSDGTTSAGELFF.

At least ten counts were recorded for this clonotype. CDR3 DNA: TGTGCCAGCAGCTCCATAAACACCGGGGAGCTGTTTTTT. Protein product: CASSSINTGELFF. The V call is TRBV12-3 or TRBV12-4, the J call TRBJ2-2; D gene uncertain. The germline V and J ends were trimmed by 6 bases and 2 bases, with 7 bases remaining between them. The CDR3 has 13 residues.

This clonotype was counted many times. The chain uses TRBV19 and TRBJ2-4; 11 nucleotides match TRBD2. The germline CDR1 and CDR2 sequences are LNHDA and SQIVND (reference sequence). The CDR3 has 18 amino acids. The junction had 7 bases not matched to a gene; V was cut back by 3 bases and J by 0 bases. CDR3 nucleotides: TGTGCCAGTAGTATCTTACTAGCGGGGGCCATAGCCAAAAACATTCAGTACTTC. Translation: CASSILLAGAIAKNIQYF. Full variable domain (outside the CDR3, taken from reference TRBV19 and TRBJ2-4): DGGITQSPKYLFRKEGQNVTLSCEQNLNHDAMYWYRQDPGQGLRLIYYSQIVNDFQKGDIAEGYSVSREKKESFPLTVTSAQKNPTAFYLCASSILLAGAIAKNIQYFGAGTRLSVL.

The rearrangement uses TRBV4-1 and TRBJ1-5, with D perhaps TRBD1 (5 bases). Per the germline V gene, CDR1 is MGHRA and CDR2 is YSYEKL. V was clipped by 3 bases and J by 6 bases, with 15 bases between them. CDR3 size: 15 residues. The CDR3 bases are TGCGCCAGCAGCCAGGCGGCAACTCAGGGTCAGCCCCAGCATTTT. Amino acid sequence: CASSQAATQGQPQHF.

The V call is TRBV27, the J call TRBJ1-2, with a tentative D call TRBD1 (6 bases). The germline V gene has CDR1 MNHEY and CDR2 SMNVEV (reference sequence). V lost 6 bases and J lost 4, with 18 bases in between. CDR3 length equals 15 residues. Here the CDR3 reads CASSPRGGARYGYTF. In nucleotides, the CDR3 is TGTGCCAGCAGCCCCCGGGGGGGGGCTCGCTATGGCTACACCTTC.

The table lists this clonotype with many counts. V and J are TRBV5-4 and TRBJ2-6; the match to TRBD1 covers 7 bases. CDR3 length: 18 residues. V lost 3 bases and J lost 0; bases outside the gene matches: 9. Germline-derived CDR1 and CDR2 are SGHNT and YYREEE (reference sequence). CDR3: CASSSQPGQFSGANVLTF. The CDR3 nucleotides are TGTGCCAGCAGCTCGCAACCGGGACAGTTCTCTGGGGCCAACGTCCTGACTTTC. The complete variable domain, with remaining parts taken from reference TRBV5-4 and TRBJ2-6, reads ETGVTQSPTHLIKTRGQQVTLRCSSQSGHNTVSWYQQALGQGPQFIFQYYREEENGRGNFPPRFSGLQFPNYSSELNVNALELDDSALYLCASSSQPGQFSGANVLTFGAGSRLTVL.

This clonotype came up many times. The chain uses TRBV4-3 and TRBJ2-7; 7 bases fit TRBD1. CDR3 length: 17 residues. Germline V gene data show CDR1 as LGHNA and CDR2 as YSLEER. V lost 3 bases and J lost 3; bases outside the gene matches: 14. The DNA for the CDR3 is TGCGCCAGCAGCCACGGCTTTGCAGGGGGTTCGGGCTACGAGCAGTACTTC. This gives the protein CASSHGFAGGSGYEQYF.